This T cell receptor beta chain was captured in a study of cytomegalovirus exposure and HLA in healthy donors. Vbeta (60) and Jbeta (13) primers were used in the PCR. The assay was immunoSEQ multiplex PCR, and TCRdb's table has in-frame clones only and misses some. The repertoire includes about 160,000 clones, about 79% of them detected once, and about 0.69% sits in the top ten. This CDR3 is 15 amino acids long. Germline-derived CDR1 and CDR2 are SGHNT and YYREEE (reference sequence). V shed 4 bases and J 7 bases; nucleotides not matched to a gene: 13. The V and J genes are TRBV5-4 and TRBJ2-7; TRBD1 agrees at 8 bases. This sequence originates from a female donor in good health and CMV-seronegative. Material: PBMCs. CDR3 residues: CASSPFSGTGEEQYF. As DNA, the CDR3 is TGTGCCAGCAGCCCTTTTTCCGGGACAGGAGAGGAGCAGTACTTC.